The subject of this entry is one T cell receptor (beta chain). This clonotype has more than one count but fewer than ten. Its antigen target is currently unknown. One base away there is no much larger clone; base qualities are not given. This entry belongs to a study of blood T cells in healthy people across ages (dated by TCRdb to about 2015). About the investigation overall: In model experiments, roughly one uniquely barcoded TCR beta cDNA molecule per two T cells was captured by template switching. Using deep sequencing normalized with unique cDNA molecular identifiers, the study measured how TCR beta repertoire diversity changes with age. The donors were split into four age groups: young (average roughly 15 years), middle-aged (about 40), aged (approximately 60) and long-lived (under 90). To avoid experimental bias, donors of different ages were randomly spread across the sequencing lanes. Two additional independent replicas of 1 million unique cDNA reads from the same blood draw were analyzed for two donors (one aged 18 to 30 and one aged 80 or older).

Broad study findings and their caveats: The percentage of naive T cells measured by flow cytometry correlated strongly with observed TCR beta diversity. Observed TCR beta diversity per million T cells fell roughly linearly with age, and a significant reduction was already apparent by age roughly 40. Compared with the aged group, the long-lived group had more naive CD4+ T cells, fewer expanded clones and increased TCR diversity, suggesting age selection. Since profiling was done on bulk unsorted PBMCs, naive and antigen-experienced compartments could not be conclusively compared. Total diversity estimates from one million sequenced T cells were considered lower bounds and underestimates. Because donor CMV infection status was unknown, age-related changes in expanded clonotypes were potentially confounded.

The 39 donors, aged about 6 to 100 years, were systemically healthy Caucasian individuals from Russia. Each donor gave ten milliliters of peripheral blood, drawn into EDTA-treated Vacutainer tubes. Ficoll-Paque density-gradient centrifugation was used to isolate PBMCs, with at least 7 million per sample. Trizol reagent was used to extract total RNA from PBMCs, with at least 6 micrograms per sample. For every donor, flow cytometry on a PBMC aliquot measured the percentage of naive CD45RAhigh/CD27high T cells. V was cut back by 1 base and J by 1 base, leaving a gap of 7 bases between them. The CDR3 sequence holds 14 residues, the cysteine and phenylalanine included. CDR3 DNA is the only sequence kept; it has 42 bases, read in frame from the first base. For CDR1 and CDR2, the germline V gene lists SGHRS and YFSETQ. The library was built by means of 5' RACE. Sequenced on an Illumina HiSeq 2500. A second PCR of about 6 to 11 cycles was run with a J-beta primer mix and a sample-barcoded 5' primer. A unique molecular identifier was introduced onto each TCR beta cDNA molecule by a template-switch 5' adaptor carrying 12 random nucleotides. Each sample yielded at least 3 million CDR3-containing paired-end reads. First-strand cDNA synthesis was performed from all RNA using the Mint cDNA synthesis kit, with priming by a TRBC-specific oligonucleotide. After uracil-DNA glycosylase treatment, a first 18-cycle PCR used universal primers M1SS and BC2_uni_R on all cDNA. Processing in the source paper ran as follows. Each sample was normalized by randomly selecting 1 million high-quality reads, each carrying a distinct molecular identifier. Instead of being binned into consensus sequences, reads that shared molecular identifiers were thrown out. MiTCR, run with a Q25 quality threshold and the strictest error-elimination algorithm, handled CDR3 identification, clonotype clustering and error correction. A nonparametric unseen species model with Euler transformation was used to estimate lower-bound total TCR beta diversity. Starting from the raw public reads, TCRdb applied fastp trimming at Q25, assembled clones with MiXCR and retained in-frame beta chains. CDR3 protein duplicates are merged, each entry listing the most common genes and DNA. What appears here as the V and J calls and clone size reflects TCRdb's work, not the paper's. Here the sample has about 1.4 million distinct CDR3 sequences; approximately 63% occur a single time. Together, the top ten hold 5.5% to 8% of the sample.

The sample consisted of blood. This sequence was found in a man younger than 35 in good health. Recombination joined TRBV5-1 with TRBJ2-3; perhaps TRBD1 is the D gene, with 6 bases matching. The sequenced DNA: TGCGCCAGCAGCTTGACAGGGCGCACAGATACGCAGTATTTT. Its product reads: CASSLTGRTDTQYF. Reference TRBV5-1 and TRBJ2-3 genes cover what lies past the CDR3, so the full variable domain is KAGVTQTPRYLIKTRGQQVTLSCSPISGHRSVSWYQQTPGQGLQFLFEYFSETQRNKGNFPGRFSGRQFSNSRSEMNVSTLELGDSALYLCASSLTGRTDTQYFGPGTRLTVL.